The following is a T cell receptor (beta chain) sequence with its context. The protocol was immunoSEQ multiplex PCR, while the TCRdb copy is restricted to in-frame clones and leaves out a portion. The data contain several thousand clones, roughly 85% of them seen just once; the ten biggest clones take up 4% to 6%. The sample comes from a study of T cells in lung cancer brain metastases. The V end was cut by 4 bases, the J end by 1 base, with 14 bases between. The CDR3 length is 16 residues. CDR1 is MNHNS and CDR2 is SASEGT in the germline V gene. The clonotype originates from a middle-aged man with non-small cell lung cancer. This chain links TRBV6-1 with TRBJ1-5; a weak D match, TRBD1 (5 bases). Sequenced sample: tumor tissue from the primary lung tumor. This chain's CDR3 is CASSGIQGASNQPQHF. CDR3 DNA sequence: TGTGCCAGCAGTGGGATACAAGGGGCGAGCAATCAGCCCCAGCATTTT.